This section outlines one T cell receptor beta chain sequence together with its context. Its matching antigen is unknown. The junction shows a germline mismatch at one end, possibly a read error. The data are from a study of blood T cells in healthy people across ages. Sample-barcoded 5' priming and a J-beta primer mix drove a second PCR of 7 to 11 cycles. From the 5' RACE reads, TCRdb called clonotypes with MiXCR, one entry per CDR3 protein. Found here are around 990,000 distinct CDR3 sequences, around two fifths of them singletons; the top ten hold roughly 14%. Broader study findings: Roughly linearly, TCR beta diversity per million T cells fell as age increased.

This receptor was taken from a man between 18 and 29 years old in good health. Source material: blood.

The CDR3 loop reads CARSPGADPSYNEQFF. CDR3 DNA sequence: TGTGCCCGCAGCCCGGGGGCCGACCCTTCCTACAATGAGCAGTTCTTC. The chain uses TRBV7-2 and TRBJ2-1, with D perhaps being TRBD1 or TRBD2 (6 bases each). Germline V gene lookup returns CDR1 SGHTA and CDR2 FQGNSA. This CDR3 comprises 16 residues. Using reference TRBV7-2 and TRBJ2-1 for the parts outside the CDR3, the full variable domain is GAGVSQSPSNKVTEKGKDVELRCDPISGHTALYWYRQSLGQGLEFLIYFQGNSAPDKSGLPSDRFSAERTGGSVSTLTIQRTQQEDSAVYLCARSPGADPSYNEQFFGPGTRLTVL.